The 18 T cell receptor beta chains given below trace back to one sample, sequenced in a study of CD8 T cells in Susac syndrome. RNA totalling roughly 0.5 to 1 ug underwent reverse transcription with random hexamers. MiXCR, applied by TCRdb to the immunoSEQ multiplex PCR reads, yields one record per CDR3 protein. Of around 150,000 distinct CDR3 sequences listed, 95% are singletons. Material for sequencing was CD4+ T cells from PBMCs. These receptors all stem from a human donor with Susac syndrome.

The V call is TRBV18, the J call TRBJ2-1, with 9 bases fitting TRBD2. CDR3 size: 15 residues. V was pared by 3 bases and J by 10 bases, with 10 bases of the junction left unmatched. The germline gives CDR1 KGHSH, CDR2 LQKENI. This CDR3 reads CASSPSIAGVGEQFF. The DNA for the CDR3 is TGTGCCAGCTCACCCTCAATAGCGGGAGTTGGCGAGCAGTTCTTC. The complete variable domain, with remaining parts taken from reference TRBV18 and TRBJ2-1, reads NAGVMQNPRHLVRRRGQEARLRCSPMKGHSHVYWYRQLPEEGLKFMVYLQKENIIDESGMPKERFSAEFPKEGPSILRIQQVVRGDSAAYFCASSPSIAGVGEQFFGPGTRLTVL.

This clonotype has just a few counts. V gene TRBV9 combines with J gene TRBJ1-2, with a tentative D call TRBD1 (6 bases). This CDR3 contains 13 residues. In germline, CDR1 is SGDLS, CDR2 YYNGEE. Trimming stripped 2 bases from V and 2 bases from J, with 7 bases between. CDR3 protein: CASSVDRNYGYTF. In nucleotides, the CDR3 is TGTGCCAGCAGCGTCGACAGGAACTATGGCTACACCTTC.

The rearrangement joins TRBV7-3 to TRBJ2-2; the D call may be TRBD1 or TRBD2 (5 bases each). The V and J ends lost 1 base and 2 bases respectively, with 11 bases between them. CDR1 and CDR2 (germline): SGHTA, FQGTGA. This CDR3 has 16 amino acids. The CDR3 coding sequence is TGTGCCAGCAGCTTAAACCCAGGGACCAACACCGGGGAGCTGTTTTTT. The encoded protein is CASSLNPGTNTGELFF.

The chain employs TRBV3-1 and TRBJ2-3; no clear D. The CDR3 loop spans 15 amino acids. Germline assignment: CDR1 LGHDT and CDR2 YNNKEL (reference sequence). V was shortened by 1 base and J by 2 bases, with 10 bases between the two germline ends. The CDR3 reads CASSQVIEFTDTQYF. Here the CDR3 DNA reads TGTGCCAGCAGCCAAGTCATCGAATTCACAGATACGCAGTATTTT.

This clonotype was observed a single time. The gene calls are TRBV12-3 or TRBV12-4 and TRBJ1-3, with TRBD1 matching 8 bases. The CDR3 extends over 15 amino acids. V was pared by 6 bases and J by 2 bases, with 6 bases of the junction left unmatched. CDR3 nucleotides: TGTGCCAGCAGCGTGGACAGGGCGACTGGAAACACCATATATTTT. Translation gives CASSVDRATGNTIYF.

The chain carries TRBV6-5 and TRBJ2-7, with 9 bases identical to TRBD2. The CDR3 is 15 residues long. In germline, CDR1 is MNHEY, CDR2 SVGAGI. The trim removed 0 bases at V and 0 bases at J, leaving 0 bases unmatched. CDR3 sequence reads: CASSYSTSGSYEQYF. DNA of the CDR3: TGTGCCAGCAGTTACTCGACTAGCGGCTCCTACGAGCAGTACTTC.

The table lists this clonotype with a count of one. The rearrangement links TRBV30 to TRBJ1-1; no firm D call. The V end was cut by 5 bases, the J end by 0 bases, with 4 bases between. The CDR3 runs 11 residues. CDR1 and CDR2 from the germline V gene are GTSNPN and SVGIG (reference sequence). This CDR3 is CAWAVNTEAFF. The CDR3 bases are TGTGCCTGGGCAGTGAACACTGAAGCTTTCTTT.

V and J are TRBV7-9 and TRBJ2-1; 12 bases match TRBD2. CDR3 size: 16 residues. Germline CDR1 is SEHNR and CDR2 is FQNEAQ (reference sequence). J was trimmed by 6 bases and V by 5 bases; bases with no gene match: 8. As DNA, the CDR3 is TGTGCCAGCAGCCCGACTAGCGGGAGAACGGTCAATGAGCAGTTCTTC. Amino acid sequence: CASSPTSGRTVNEQFF.

Written as DNA, the CDR3 is TGCGCCAGCAGCTTGGATTTTGGCGAGCAGTACTTC. Its translation is CASSLDFGEQYF. The chain joins TRBV5-1 to TRBJ2-7; D is ambiguous. The CDR3 runs 12 residues. V gave up 0 bases and J gave up 6 bases, with 7 bases separating them. Germline-derived CDR1 and CDR2 are SGHRS and YFSETQ.

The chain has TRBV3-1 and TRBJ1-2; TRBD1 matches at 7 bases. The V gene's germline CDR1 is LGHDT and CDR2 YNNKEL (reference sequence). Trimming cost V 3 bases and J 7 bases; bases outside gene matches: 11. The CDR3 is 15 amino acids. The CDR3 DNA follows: TGTGCCAGCAGCCACAACAGGGGTTGGGGCTCTGGCTACACCTTC. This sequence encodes CASSHNRGWGSGYTF. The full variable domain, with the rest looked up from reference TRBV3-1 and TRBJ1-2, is DTAVSQTPKYLVTQMGNDKSIKCEQNLGHDTMYWYKQDSKKFLKIMFSYNNKELIINETVPNRFSPKSPDKAHLNLHINSLELGDSAVYFCASSHNRGWGSGYTFGSGTRLTVV.

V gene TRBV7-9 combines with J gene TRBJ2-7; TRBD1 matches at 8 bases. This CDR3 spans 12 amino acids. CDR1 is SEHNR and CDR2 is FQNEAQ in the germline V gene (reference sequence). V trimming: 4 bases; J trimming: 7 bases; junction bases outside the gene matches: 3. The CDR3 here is CASSSQGEEQYF. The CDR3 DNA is TGTGCCAGCAGCTCACAGGGGGAAGAGCAGTACTTC. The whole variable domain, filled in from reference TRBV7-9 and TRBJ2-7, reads DTGVSQNPRHKITKRGQNVTFRCDPISEHNRLYWYRQTLGQGPEFLTYFQNEAQLEKSRLLSDRFSAERPKGSFSTLEIQRTEQGDSAMYLCASSSQGEEQYFGPGTRLTVT.

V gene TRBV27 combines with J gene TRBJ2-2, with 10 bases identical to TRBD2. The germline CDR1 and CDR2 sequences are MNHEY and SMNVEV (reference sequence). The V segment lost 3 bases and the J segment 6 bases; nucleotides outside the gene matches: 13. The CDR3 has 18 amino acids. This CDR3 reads CASSFRLAGAREAGELFF. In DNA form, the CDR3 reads TGTGCCAGCAGTTTTAGGCTAGCGGGGGCCCGAGAGGCCGGGGAGCTGTTTTTT.

The CDR3 coding sequence is TGTGCCAGCAGCCGACTAGTGGGGGCAGATACGCAGTATTTT. Translating gives CASSRLVGADTQYF. The rearrangement uses TRBV12-3 or TRBV12-4 and TRBJ2-3; D perhaps matches TRBD2 (6 bases). The CDR3 is made up of 14 amino acids. V dropped 6 bases and J dropped 4 bases, with 14 bases sitting between them.

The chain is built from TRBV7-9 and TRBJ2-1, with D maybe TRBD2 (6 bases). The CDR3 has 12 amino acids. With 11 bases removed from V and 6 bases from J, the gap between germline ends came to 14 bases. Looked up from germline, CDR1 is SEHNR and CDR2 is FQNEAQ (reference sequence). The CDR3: CAGGFVGNEQFF. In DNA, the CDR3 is TGTGCCGGAGGGTTTGTTGGCAATGAGCAGTTCTTC.

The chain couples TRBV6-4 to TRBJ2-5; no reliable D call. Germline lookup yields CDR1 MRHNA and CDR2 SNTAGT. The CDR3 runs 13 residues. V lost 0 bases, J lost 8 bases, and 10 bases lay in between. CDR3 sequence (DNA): TGTGCCAGCAGTGACTCGGCAGAAAGTACCCAGTACTTC. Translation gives CASSDSAESTQYF.

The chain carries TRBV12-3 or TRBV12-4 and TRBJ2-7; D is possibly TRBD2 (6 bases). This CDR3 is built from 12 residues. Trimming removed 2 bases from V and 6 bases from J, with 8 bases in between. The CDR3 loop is CASSLRGLEQYF. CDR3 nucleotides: TGTGCCAGCAGTTTAAGGGGACTCGAGCAGTACTTC.

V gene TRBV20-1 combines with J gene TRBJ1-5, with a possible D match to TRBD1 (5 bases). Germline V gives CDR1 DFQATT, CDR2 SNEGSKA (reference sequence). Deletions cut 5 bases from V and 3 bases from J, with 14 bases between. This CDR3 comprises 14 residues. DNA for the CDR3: TGCAGTGCTGAAGCAGGGCTCCCCAATCAGCCCCAGCATTTT. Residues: CSAEAGLPNQPQHF.

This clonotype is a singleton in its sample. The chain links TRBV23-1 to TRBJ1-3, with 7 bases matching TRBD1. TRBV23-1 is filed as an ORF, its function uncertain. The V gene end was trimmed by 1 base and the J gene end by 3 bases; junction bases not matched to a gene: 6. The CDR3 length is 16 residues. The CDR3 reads CASSQWRGQVGNTIYF. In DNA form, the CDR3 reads TGCGCCAGCAGTCAATGGAGGGGGCAAGTTGGAAACACCATATATTTT.